These 18 T cell receptor beta chains came from one sample sequenced in a study of OX40 agonist ivuxolimab in advanced cancers. Using immunoSEQ multiplex PCR, the repertoire was profiled, and TCRdb retains in-frame clones only, with some absent. The table shows fewer than 70,000 clones, with around 85% occurring only once. Sequenced material: CD4+ or CD8+ T cells sorted from blood, taken in a trial of the OX40 agonist ivuxolimab. The receptors here all came from an adult with an advanced solid tumor such as melanoma, head and neck, liver or kidney cancer.

The chain has TRBV6-1 and TRBJ1-3; D is undetermined. The ends were cut back, 2 bases at V and 2 bases at J, with 13 bases in the middle. Germline assignment: CDR1 MNHNS and CDR2 SASEGT. CDR3 size: 16 residues. The CDR3 here is CASSERWARAGNTIYF. CDR3 sequence (DNA): TGTGCCAGCAGTGAACGATGGGCCCGTGCTGGAAACACCATATATTTT.

The V and J genes are TRBV21-1 and TRBJ2-2; TRBD2, the D gene given by the table, was not confirmed from the DNA. TRBV21-1 is designated a pseudogene. This CDR3 has 17 amino acids. The chain's CDR3 is CASSRGLAGGPTGELFF. The CDR3 nucleotides are TGTGCCAGCAGCAGGGGACTAGCGGGAGGGCCCACCGGGGAGCTGTTTTTT.

The count of this clone is one. This sequence joins TRBV9 and TRBJ2-5; D gene uncertain. Trimming pared 0 bases from V and 1 base from J, leaving 10 bases between. This CDR3 is 15 amino acids long. Germline CDR1 SGDLS, CDR2 YYNGEE. CDR3 loop: CASSVGSWTQETQYF. The DNA for the CDR3 is TGTGCCAGCAGCGTAGGCTCTTGGACCCAAGAGACCCAGTACTTC. Filled out from reference TRBV9 and TRBJ2-5, the complete variable domain reads DSGVTQTPKHLITATGQRVTLRCSPRSGDLSVYWYQQSLDQGLQFLIQYYNGEERAKGNILERFSAQQFPDLHSELNLSSLELGDSALYFCASSVGSWTQETQYFGPGTRLLVL.

The CDR3 DNA reads TGTGCCAGCAGCCGGACAGGGGATGGCTACACCTTC. This sequence encodes CASSRTGDGYTF. This chain connects TRBV7-9 to TRBJ1-2, with TRBD1 matching over 9 bases. With 5 bases clipped from V and 6 bases from J, the junction kept 1 base outside the gene matches. The CDR3 has 12 residues. Looked up from germline, CDR1 is SEHNR and CDR2 is FQNEAQ (reference sequence).

J is TRBJ1-5 and V is TRBV28; maybe TRBD1 (6 bases). V lost 7 bases, J lost 3 bases, and 16 bases lay in between. Germline V gives CDR1 MDHEN, CDR2 SYDVKM. The CDR3 has 15 residues. CDR3 sequence (DNA): TGTGCCAGCACCCCGGGGGGGGGCTACAATCAGCCCCAGCATTTT. Encoded protein: CASTPGGGYNQPQHF.

In its sample, this clone was seen once. The V call is TRBV28, the J call TRBJ1-5; D unresolved. There are 15 residues in the CDR3. Trimming shortened V by 8 bases and J by 3 bases, and 17 bases separated the two germline ends. Germline V gene sequence: CDR1 MDHEN, CDR2 SYDVKM. CDR3 sequence (DNA): TGTGCCAGCCGGAATGCCGGACGGTCCAATCAGCCCCAGCATTTT. This codes for CASRNAGRSNQPQHF.

The V and J genes are TRBV6-1 and TRBJ2-5; 8 positions match TRBD1. Per the germline V gene, CDR1 is MNHNS and CDR2 is SASEGT. The CDR3 has 15 residues. The V and J ends lost 6 bases and 5 bases, in that order; junction bases with no gene match: 11. CDR3: CASSAEGTGGETQYF. The CDR3, as DNA: TGTGCCAGCAGCGCGGAGGGGACAGGAGGTGAGACCCAGTACTTC.

The chain uses TRBV11-2 and TRBJ1-1; D is ambiguous. CDR1 and CDR2 (germline): SGHAT, FQNNGV. V shed 5 bases and J shed 1 base, with 11 bases lying between them. This CDR3 region has 14 residues. This chain's CDR3 is CASSLVSGNTEAFF. The CDR3 region has the DNA TGTGCCAGCAGCCTAGTATCGGGGAACACTGAAGCTTTCTTT.

This clone was seen a handful of times. The chain joins TRBV28 to TRBJ1-1; D perhaps matches TRBD1 (5 bases). This CDR3 has 13 amino acids. Looked up from germline, CDR1 is MDHEN and CDR2 is SYDVKM. The V and J ends lost 4 bases and 4 bases respectively, with 10 bases between them. CDR3 nucleotides: TGTGCCAGCAGTTCCAGGGTCACCACTGAAGCTTTCTTT. It is translated as CASSSRVTTEAFF.

The CDR3 region is CASSERWDGEQYF. Written as DNA, the CDR3 is TGTGCCAGCAGCGAGAGGTGGGACGGCGAGCAGTACTTC. J is TRBJ2-7 and V is TRBV5-4; the D call may be TRBD1 or TRBD2 (5 bases each). V was pared by 4 bases and J by 6 bases, with 14 bases between. Per the germline V gene, CDR1 is SGHNT and CDR2 is YYREEE (reference sequence). CDR3 length: 13 residues.

This clone was observed a handful of times. This chain uses TRBV27 with TRBJ1-2, with a possible D match to TRBD1 (5 bases). Looked up from germline, CDR1 is MNHEY and CDR2 is SMNVEV (reference sequence). V was pared by 4 bases and J by 8 bases, with 17 bases between. The CDR3 spans 14 residues. The CDR3 loop is CASSSLMAGGGYTF. CDR3 bases: TGTGCCAGCAGTTCCCTGATGGCGGGGGGAGGCTACACCTTC.

CDR3 protein: CASSLVASYEQYF. CDR3 nucleotide sequence: TGTGCCAGCAGCTTAGTTGCCTCCTACGAGCAGTACTTC. The chain uses TRBV7-9 and TRBJ2-7, with unresolved D. CDR1 and CDR2 (germline): SEHNR, FQNEAQ (reference sequence). V was cut by 1 base and J by 0 bases, with 4 bases left in between. The CDR3 extends over 13 amino acids.

The chain couples TRBV5-1 to TRBJ2-5; D may correspond to TRBD1 or TRBD2 (5 bases each). This CDR3 spans 14 amino acids. Germline assignment: CDR1 SGHRS and CDR2 YFSETQ. With 2 bases removed from V and 5 bases from J, the gap between germline ends came to 13 bases. The CDR3 DNA sequence: TGCGCCAGCAGCTTAGGGTACCGGGGCGAGACCCAGTACTTC. It encodes CASSLGYRGETQYF.

The chain combines TRBV7-3 with TRBJ2-1; D is perhaps TRBD1 (5 bases). The length of the CDR3 is 15 residues. V was pared by 2 bases and J by 3 bases, with 11 bases between. Looked up from germline, CDR1 is SGHTA and CDR2 is FQGTGA. The CDR3 DNA reads as TGTGCCAGCAGCTTATCTGCAGGGAACTACAATGAGCAGTTCTTC. This sequence encodes CASSLSAGNYNEQFF.

The rearrangement links TRBV6-5 to TRBJ2-7; no reliable D call. The CDR3 contains 14 residues. Per germline, CDR1 MNHEY and CDR2 SVGAGI. V dropped 2 bases and J dropped 3 bases, with 11 bases sitting between them. CDR3 in amino acids: CASSYHRRSYEQYF. CDR3 bases: TGTGCCAGCAGTTACCACAGACGGAGCTACGAGCAGTACTTC.

V gene TRBV29-1 combines with J gene TRBJ2-7; D unclear. Germline V gene sequence: CDR1 SQVTM, CDR2 ANQGSEA. Deletions cut 5 bases from V and 4 bases from J, with 15 bases between. CDR3 size: 13 residues. CDR3 protein: CSVRVLSAYEQYF. The CDR3 DNA follows: TGCAGCGTTAGGGTCTTATCGGCGTACGAGCAGTACTTC.

This clone showed up just once. This chain uses TRBV2 with TRBJ1-1, with unresolved D. CDR3 length equals 12 residues. Per the germline V gene, CDR1 is SNHLY and CDR2 is FYNNEI. V was pared by 2 bases and J by 3 bases, with 4 bases between. The CDR3 DNA sequence: TGTGCCAGCAGTGAATGGGACACTGAAGCTTTCTTT. Its protein is CASSEWDTEAFF.

The chain carries TRBV5-1 and TRBJ2-5; D gene ambiguous. The V gene's germline CDR1 is SGHRS and CDR2 YFSETQ. Trimming removed 4 bases from V and 1 base from J, with 5 bases in between. The CDR3 runs 12 residues. The CDR3 sequence is CASSNFQETQYF. As DNA, the CDR3 is TGCGCCAGCAGCAATTTCCAAGAGACCCAGTACTTC.